This T cell receptor (beta chain) was sequenced for a study of T cell responses to AZD1222 COVID-19 vaccine. Findings of the study overall: Dominant at 160-218 and 743-854, vaccine-associated CD4 TCRs also spanned spike. Reportedly, close to half of spike-specific TCRs are directed against unmutated variant regions. Baseline serostatus was positive in only a handful of AZD1222 recipients.

The V end was cut by 1 base, the J end by 3 bases, with 10 bases between. The CDR3 has 14 amino acids. Germline V lookup: CDR1 SGHRS, CDR2 YFSETQ. The protocol was immunoSEQ multiplex PCR, while the TCRdb copy is restricted to in-frame clones and leaves out a portion. This sample has roughly 100,000 clones; around 80% occur once, and the top ten carry 4% to 6%. As concerns this clone: The antigen is not known.

The TCR sequence derives from an adult in good health. Sample: peripheral blood, taken on day 0 of AZD1222 vaccination. V and J are TRBV5-1 and TRBJ1-1; a weak D match, TRBD1 (6 bases). CDR3 DNA sequence: TGCGCCAGCAGCTTGTCACAGGGTCACACTGAAGCTTTCTTT. Translation: CASSLSQGHTEAFF. Full variable domain (remainder filled in from reference TRBV5-1 and TRBJ1-1): KAGVTQTPRYLIKTRGQQVTLSCSPISGHRSVSWYQQTPGQGLQFLFEYFSETQRNKGNFPGRFSGRQFSNSRSEMNVSTLELGDSALYLCASSLSQGHTEAFFGQGTRLTVV.